One sample yielded the 13 T cell receptor beta chains listed below, sequenced in a study of T cell responses to AZD1222 COVID-19 vaccine. Clones were sequenced by immunoSEQ multiplex PCR, and TCRdb holds only the in-frame ones, with some missing. The sample gives 200,000 or so clones, almost 95% of which show up once; 9.2% is in the top ten. The sequences come from peripheral blood, collected on day 0 of AZD1222 vaccination. The receptors here all came from an adult in good health.

This chain uses TRBV24-1 with TRBJ2-3, with D perhaps TRBD2 (6 bases). Germline lookup yields CDR1 KGHDR and CDR2 SFDVKD. The CDR3 is 14 residues long. V lost 5 bases and J lost 2, with 10 bases in between. CDR3 in DNA: TGTGCCACCAGTGGGATAGCGGCCACAGATACGCAGTATTTT. Its protein is CATSGIAATDTQYF.

The chain has TRBV6-7 and TRBJ1-1; 8 bases line up with TRBD1. TRBV6-7 belongs to the ORF category, with a function that is uncertain. V lost 0 bases and J lost 0; bases outside the gene matches: 18. This CDR3 has 21 residues. DNA for the CDR3: TGTGCCAGCAGTTACTCGTTTGCAGGGGGCTGGCCGTTCTCGATGAACACTGAAGCTTTCTTT. Its translation is CASSYSFAGGWPFSMNTEAFF.

V and J are TRBV15 and TRBJ2-2; D is ambiguous. This CDR3 comprises 15 residues. The V gene lost 1 base and the J gene lost 6 bases, with 12 bases spanning the gap. Germline assignment: CDR1 LNHNV and CDR2 YYDKDF (reference sequence). The CDR3 region has the DNA TGTGCCACCAGCAGAGTCCGGGTCCCGGCCGGGGAGCTGTTTTTT. Its protein is CATSRVRVPAGELFF.

The CDR3, as DNA: TGTGCCAGCAGCCAAGAAGGTAACAATTCACCCCTCCACTTT. The encoded protein is CASSQEGNNSPLHF. J is TRBJ1-6 and V is TRBV3-1 (or the pseudogene TRBV3-2), with unresolved D. The germline V and J ends were trimmed by 0 bases and 7 bases, with 7 bases remaining between them. CDR3 length: 14 amino acids. Germline V gene lookup returns CDR1 LGHDT and CDR2 YNNKEL (reference sequence).

The chain joins TRBV6-1 to TRBJ2-2; tentatively, D is TRBD1 (5 bases). The CDR3 extends over 17 amino acids. Trimming pared 4 bases from V and 0 bases from J, leaving 15 bases between. Germline CDR1 MNHNS, CDR2 SASEGT. The CDR3 bases are TGTGCCAGCAGTGGAACAGGCAGACACGCGAACACCGGGGAGCTGTTTTTT. Translated, it gives CASSGTGRHANTGELFF.

The V call is TRBV27, the J call TRBJ2-7; D might be TRBD2 (6 bases). The V end was cut by 2 bases, the J end by 2 bases, with 19 bases between. The CDR3 covers 17 residues. CDR1 and CDR2 from the germline V gene are MNHEY and SMNVEV (reference sequence). The CDR3 coding sequence is TGTGCCAGCAGTTTACTATCGGGAGTGCCACCCCCCTACGAGCAGTACTTC. Amino acid sequence: CASSLLSGVPPPYEQYF.

The chain has TRBV28 and TRBJ2-3, with 8 nucleotides matching TRBD2. V was clipped by 4 bases and J by 3 bases; unmatched bases: 6. Germline lookup yields CDR1 MDHEN and CDR2 SYDVKM. The CDR3 has 15 residues. This chain's CDR3 is CASSSYGTSTDTQYF. The CDR3 DNA sequence: TGTGCCAGCAGTTCATATGGGACTAGTACAGATACGCAGTATTTT.

This clone is a singleton in its sample. The rearrangement uses TRBV4-2 and TRBJ2-1; D possibly uses TRBD1 or TRBD2 (7 bases each). The CDR3 length is 14 residues. CDR1 and CDR2 (germline): LGHNA, YNFKEQ. Trimming stripped 1 base from V and 13 bases from J, with 17 bases between. CDR3 sequence (DNA): TGTGCCAGCAGCCAAGGAGGGACAGCGGGACCTCAGTTCTTC. This sequence encodes CASSQGGTAGPQFF.

This clone was seen a handful of times. The chain recombines TRBV11-2 with TRBJ2-2; 10 bases map to TRBD1. The CDR3 extends over 14 amino acids. Per germline, CDR1 SGHAT and CDR2 FQNNGV. V shed 3 bases and J 6 bases; nucleotides not matched to a gene: 1. The CDR3 DNA sequence: TGTGCCAGCAGCTTCGACAGGGGGCCCGGGGAGCTGTTTTTT. Its translation: CASSFDRGPGELFF.

V and J are TRBV18 and TRBJ1-1; D perhaps matches TRBD1 (5 bases). V was clipped by 4 bases and J by 4 bases, with 7 bases between them. The CDR3 length is 12 residues. Germline lookup yields CDR1 KGHSH and CDR2 LQKENI. Here the CDR3 reads CASSRRGTEAFF. The CDR3 bases are TGTGCCAGCTCACGGAGGGGCACTGAAGCTTTCTTT.

The V and J genes are TRBV9 and TRBJ1-5; D is perhaps TRBD1 (5 bases). The germline V gene has CDR1 SGDLS and CDR2 YYNGEE. The ends were cut back, 3 bases at V and 0 bases at J, with 10 bases in the middle. CDR3 length: 15 residues. The CDR3 coding sequence is TGTGCCAGCAGCGACGGGGGATATAGCAATCAGCCCCAGCATTTT. Its translation is CASSDGGYSNQPQHF.

This chain uses TRBV11-2 with TRBJ2-2; 9 nucleotides agree with TRBD1. The CDR3 runs 14 residues. The germline V gene encodes CDR1 SGHAT and CDR2 FQNNGV. The V gene end was trimmed by 6 bases and the J gene end by 5 bases; junction bases not matched to a gene: 4. The CDR3 nucleotides are TGTGCCAGCAGACAGACAGGGGGGACCGGGGAGCTGTTTTTT. Protein: CASRQTGGTGELFF.

In its sample, this clone was seen a few times. The chain carries TRBV10-2 and TRBJ2-2; tentatively, D is TRBD1 or TRBD2 (6 bases each). This CDR3 is built from 16 residues. CDR1 and CDR2 from the germline V gene are WSHSY and SAAADI. V dropped 2 bases and J dropped 0 bases, with 10 bases sitting between them. The CDR3 loop reads CASSEGGLPNTGELFF. Here the CDR3 DNA reads TGCGCCAGCAGTGAGGGGGGGCTACCGAACACCGGGGAGCTGTTTTTT.